This T cell receptor (beta chain) was recovered during a study of shared clonotypes between healthy human individuals. Notes on the study in general: Approximately 5% was the fraction of naive CD4 clonotypes found shared across several donors.

Note on this clone: What it binds is not known.

The naive CD8 subset, CD45RO-negative cells positively selected for CCR7, excluded terminally differentiated effector memory CD45RA+ cells. CDR3 length equals 14 residues. Trimming stripped 3 bases from V and 0 bases from J, with 8 bases between. Germline V CDR1 and CDR2: SNHLY, FYNNEI. Here immunoSEQ multiplex PCR was the method, and the copy in TCRdb shows in-frame clones only, minus some. The sample gives approximately 810,000 clones, approximately 92% of which show up once; about 24% is in the top ten. This clonotype was obtained from a man aged 25-40 years in good health. Sequencing input: naive CD8+ T cells sorted from blood. The J gene is TRBJ2-5, the V gene TRBV2; D is perhaps TRBD1 (6 bases). The CDR3 loop is CASSDWTDQETQYF. In DNA form, the CDR3 reads TGTGCCAGCAGTGACTGGACAGACCAAGAGACCCAGTACTTC.